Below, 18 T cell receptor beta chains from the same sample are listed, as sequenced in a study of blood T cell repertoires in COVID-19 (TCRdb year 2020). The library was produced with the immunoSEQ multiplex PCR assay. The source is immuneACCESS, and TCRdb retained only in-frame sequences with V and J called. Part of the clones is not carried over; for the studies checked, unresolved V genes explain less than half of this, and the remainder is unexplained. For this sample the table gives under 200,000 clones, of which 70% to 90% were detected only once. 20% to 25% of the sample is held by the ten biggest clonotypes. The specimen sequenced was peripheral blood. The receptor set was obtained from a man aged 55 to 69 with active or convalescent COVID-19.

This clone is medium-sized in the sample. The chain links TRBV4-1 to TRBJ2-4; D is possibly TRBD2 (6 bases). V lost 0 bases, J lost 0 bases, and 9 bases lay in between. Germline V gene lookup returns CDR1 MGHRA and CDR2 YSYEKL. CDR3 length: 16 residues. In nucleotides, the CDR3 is TGCGCCAGCAGCCAAGATAGCGGCATAGCCAAAAACATTCAGTACTTC. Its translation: CASSQDSGIAKNIQYF.

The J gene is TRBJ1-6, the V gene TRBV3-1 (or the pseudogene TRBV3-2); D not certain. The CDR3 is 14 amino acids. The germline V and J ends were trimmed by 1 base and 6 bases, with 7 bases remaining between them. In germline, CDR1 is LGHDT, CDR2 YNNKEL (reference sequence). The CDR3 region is CASSQGHSNSPLHF. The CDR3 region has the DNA TGTGCCAGCAGCCAAGGACACTCTAATTCACCCCTCCACTTT.

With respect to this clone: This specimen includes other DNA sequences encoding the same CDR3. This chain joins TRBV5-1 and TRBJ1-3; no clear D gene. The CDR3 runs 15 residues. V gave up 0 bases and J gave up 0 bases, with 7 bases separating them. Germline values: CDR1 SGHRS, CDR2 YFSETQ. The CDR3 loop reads CASSLGPSSGNTIYF. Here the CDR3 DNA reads TGCGCCAGCAGCTTGGGTCCTAGCTCTGGAAACACCATATATTTT.

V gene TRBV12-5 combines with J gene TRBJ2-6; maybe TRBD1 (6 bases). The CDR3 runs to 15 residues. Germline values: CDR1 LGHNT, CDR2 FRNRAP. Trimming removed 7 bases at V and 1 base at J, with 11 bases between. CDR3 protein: CASAFGQSGANVLTF. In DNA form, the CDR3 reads TGTGCTAGTGCCTTCGGACAGTCTGGGGCCAACGTCCTGACTTTC.

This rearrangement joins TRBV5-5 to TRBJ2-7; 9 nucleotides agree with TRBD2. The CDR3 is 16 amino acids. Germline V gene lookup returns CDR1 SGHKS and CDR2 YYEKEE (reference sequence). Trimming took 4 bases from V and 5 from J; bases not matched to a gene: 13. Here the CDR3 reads CASSQILAGATDEQYF. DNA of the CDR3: TGTGCCAGCAGCCAAATATTAGCGGGGGCCACCGACGAGCAGTACTTC. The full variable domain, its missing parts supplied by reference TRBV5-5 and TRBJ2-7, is DAGVTQSPTHLIKTRGQQVTLRCSPISGHKSVSWYQQVLGQGPQFIFQYYEKEERGRGNFPDRFSARQFPNYSSELNVNALLLGDSALYLCASSQILAGATDEQYFGPGTRLTVT.

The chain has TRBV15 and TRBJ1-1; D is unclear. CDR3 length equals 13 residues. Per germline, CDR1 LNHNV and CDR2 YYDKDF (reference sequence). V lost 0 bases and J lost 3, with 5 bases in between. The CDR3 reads CATSRDGHTEAFF. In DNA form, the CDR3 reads TGTGCCACCAGCAGAGATGGGCACACTGAAGCTTTCTTT. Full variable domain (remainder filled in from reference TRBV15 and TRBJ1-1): DAMVIQNPRYQVTQFGKPVTLSCSQTLNHNVMYWYQQKSSQAPKLLFHYYDKDFNNEADTPDNFQSRRPNTSFCFLDIRSPGLGDTAMYLCATSRDGHTEAFFGQGTRLTVV.

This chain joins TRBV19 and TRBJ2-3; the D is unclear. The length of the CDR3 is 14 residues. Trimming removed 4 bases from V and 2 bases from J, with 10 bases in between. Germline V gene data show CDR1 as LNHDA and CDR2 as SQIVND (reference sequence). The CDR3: CASSSRGYTDTQYF. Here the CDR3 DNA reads TGTGCCAGTAGTAGTCGAGGCTACACAGATACGCAGTATTTT. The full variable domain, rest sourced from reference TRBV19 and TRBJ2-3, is DGGITQSPKYLFRKEGQNVTLSCEQNLNHDAMYWYRQDPGQGLRLIYYSQIVNDFQKGDIAEGYSVSREKKESFPLTVTSAQKNPTAFYLCASSSRGYTDTQYFGPGTRLTVL.

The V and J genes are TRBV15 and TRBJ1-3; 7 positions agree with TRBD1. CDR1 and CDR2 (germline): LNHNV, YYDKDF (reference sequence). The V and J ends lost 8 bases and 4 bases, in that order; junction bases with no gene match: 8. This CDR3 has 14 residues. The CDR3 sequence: CATGSQGLGNTIYF. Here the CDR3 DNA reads TGTGCCACCGGGTCACAGGGGCTAGGAAACACCATATATTTT.

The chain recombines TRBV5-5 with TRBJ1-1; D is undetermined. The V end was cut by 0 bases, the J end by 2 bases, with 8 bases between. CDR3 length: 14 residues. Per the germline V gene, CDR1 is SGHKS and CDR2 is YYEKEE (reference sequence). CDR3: CASSLGALNTEAFF. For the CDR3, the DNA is TGTGCCAGCAGCTTGGGAGCGTTAAACACTGAAGCTTTCTTT.

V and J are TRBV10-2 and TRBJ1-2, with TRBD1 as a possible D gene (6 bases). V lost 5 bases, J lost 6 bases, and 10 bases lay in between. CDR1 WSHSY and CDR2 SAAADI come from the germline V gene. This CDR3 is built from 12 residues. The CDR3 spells CASSLTGDGYTF. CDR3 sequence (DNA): TGCGCCAGCAGTCTGACAGGAGATGGCTACACCTTC.

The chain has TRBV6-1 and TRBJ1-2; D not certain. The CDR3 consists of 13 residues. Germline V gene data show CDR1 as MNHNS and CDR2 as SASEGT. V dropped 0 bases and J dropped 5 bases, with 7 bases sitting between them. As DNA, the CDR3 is TGTGCCAGCAGTGAAGCTCAGGCATATGGCTACACCTTC. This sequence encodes CASSEAQAYGYTF.

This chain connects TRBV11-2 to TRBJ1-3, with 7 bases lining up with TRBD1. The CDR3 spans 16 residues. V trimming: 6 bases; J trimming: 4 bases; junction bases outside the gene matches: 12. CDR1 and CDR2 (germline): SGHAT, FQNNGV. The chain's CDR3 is CASRAITGEYGNTIYF. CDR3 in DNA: TGTGCCAGCAGAGCAATCACAGGGGAGTACGGAAACACCATATATTTT.

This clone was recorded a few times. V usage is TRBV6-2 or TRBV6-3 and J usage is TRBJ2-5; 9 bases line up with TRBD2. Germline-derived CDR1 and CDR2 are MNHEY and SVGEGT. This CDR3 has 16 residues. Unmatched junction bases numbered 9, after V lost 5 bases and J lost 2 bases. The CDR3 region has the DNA TGTGCCAGCAGTCCCTCGGCGGCGGGGGGGCAAGAGACCCAGTACTTC. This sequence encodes CASSPSAAGGQETQYF.

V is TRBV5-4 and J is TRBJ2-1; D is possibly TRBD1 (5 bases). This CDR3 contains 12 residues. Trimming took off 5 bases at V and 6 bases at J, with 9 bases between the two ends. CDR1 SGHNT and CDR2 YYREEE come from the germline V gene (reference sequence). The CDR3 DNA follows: TGTGCCAGCAGTACCAGGGTCAATGAGCAGTTCTTC. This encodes CASSTRVNEQFF. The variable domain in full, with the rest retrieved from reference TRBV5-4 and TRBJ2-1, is ETGVTQSPTHLIKTRGQQVTLRCSSQSGHNTVSWYQQALGQGPQFIFQYYREEENGRGNFPPRFSGLQFPNYSSELNVNALELDDSALYLCASSTRVNEQFFGPGTRLTVL.

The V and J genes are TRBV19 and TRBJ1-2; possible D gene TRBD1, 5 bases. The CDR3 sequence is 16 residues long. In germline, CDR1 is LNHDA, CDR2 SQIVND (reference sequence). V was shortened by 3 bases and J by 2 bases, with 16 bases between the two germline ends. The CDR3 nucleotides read TGTGCCAGTAGTATGAAAAAGGGGCAGGCCAACTATGGCTACACCTTC. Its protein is CASSMKKGQANYGYTF. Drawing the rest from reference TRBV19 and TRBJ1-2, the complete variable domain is DGGITQSPKYLFRKEGQNVTLSCEQNLNHDAMYWYRQDPGQGLRLIYYSQIVNDFQKGDIAEGYSVSREKKESFPLTVTSAQKNPTAFYLCASSMKKGQANYGYTFGSGTRLTVV.

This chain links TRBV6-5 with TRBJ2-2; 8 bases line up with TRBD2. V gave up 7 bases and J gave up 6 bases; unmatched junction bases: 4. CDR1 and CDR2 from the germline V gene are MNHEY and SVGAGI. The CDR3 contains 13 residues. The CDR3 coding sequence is TGTGCCAGCACCGGGGGGGGTGCCGGGGAGCTGTTTTTT. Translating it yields CASTGGGAGELFF.

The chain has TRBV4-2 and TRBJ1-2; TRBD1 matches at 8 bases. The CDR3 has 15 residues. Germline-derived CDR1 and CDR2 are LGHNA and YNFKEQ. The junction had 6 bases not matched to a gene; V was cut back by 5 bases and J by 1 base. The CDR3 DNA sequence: TGTGCCAGCAGCGCGACAGGGGTGATTAACTATGGCTACACCTTC. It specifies CASSATGVINYGYTF.

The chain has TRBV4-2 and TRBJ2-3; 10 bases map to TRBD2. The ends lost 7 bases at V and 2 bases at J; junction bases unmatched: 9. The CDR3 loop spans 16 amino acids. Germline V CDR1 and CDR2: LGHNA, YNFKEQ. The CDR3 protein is CASTGERGGPTDTQYF. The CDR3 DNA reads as TGTGCCAGCACAGGCGAGCGGGGGGGCCCCACAGATACGCAGTATTTT.